This T cell receptor beta chain was obtained from a study of T cell responses to AZD1222 COVID-19 vaccine. About this clone itself: Its specificity is unknown.

The junction had 2 bases not matched to a gene; V was cut back by 4 bases and J by 2 bases. Per the germline V gene, CDR1 is SQVTM and CDR2 is ANQGSEA. This CDR3 comprises 14 residues. General study findings and limits: Just 6 or 7 people given AZD1222 tested seropositive at baseline. Donors in the cohort were predominantly white British and more often female, and clonal diversity was possibly underestimated. There were repertoire samples only from the period after the peak T cell response. Across the whole spike, CD4 TCRs peaked at regions 160-218 and 743-854.

Clones were read by immunoSEQ multiplex PCR, and TCRdb kept only the in-frame ones, dropping some. The table shows about 95,000 clones, with about 88% occurring only once. This material consisted of peripheral blood, taken on day 0 of AZD1222 vaccination. The chain uses TRBV29-1 and TRBJ1-4, with 9 bases matching TRBD1. This TCR was recovered from an adult in good health. Here the CDR3 reads CSVGDRVTNEKLFF. CDR3 bases: TGCAGCGTTGGGGACAGGGTGACTAATGAAAAACTGTTTTTT.